This T cell receptor (beta chain) was identified in a study of Graves' ophthalmopathy and Graves' hyperthyroidism. The CDR3 length is 12 residues. CDR1 and CDR2 from the germline V gene are MNHEY and SVGEGT. V was pared by 6 bases and J by 7 bases, with 5 bases of the junction left unmatched. Study conclusions and caveats: Predictions made by the model for ophthalmopathy progression reached roughly 71% sensitivity and around 72% specificity. Cross-validated, the 13-signature model showed 87.88%/81.08% sensitivity/specificity, and 80%/75% in the test set. Blood also contained most of the expanded thyroid clonotypes above 0.001 frequency.

The authors amplified TCR beta CDR3 regions, and they did so from RNA transcripts for repertoire sequencing. The library came from an HTBI-primed first-round RT-PCR and a second-round multiplex PCR. MiXCR, run by TCRdb on the multiplex PCR reads, gives a single entry per CDR3 protein. The sample shows about 620,000 distinct CDR3 sequences, 22% of them seen only once. About this clonotype itself: Its antigen remains unidentified.

This sequence joins TRBV6-2 or TRBV6-3 and TRBJ1-2; TRBD1 agrees at 7 bases. The source material was peripheral blood. The receptor comes from a woman under 30 with stable Graves' hyperthyroidism. Some clones in this sample may be carry-over from other donors' samples. CDR3 region: CASRPRGLGYTF. The CDR3 DNA is TGTGCCAGCAGGCCTAGGGGGCTTGGCTACACCTTC.